This T cell receptor (beta chain) was recorded in a study of CXCR3-negative and CXCR3-positive naive CD8 T cells (dated by TCRdb to the late 2010s). For the wider study: About 150 million TRB reads were obtained in total, roughly 1.5 +/- 0.3 million reads per library. Diversity and physicochemical repertoire analyses were performed on around ten donors pooled from two independent experiments. The TRBV-TRBJ cluster analysis covered naive subsets from 5 donors and memory cells from 3 donors. General study outcomes and caveats: Freshly isolated PBMCs were used for most assays because CXCR3 expression went down partially after cryopreservation. Because surface CD5, which is linked to self-reactivity in mice, was comparable between the naive subsets, TCR interaction strength was also inferred from the physicochemical properties of TRB CDR3s. Both naive subsets had comparably high repertoire diversity, while memory CD8+ T cells had much lower repertoire diversity. TRBV-TRBJ usage was similar between naive CXCR3-negative and CXCR3-positive cells from the same donor, while memory cells showed distinct patterns. TRB CDR3s from CXCR3-positive naive cells showed higher hydrophobicity (lower Kidera factor 4), lower energy, and higher strength and volume indices than CXCR3-negative naive cells.

Including cysteine and phenylalanine, the CDR3 has 16 amino acids. The DNA is unrecorded. For every CD8+ T cell subset, approximately 330,000 cells were flow-sorted straight into RLT lysis buffer, and each subset was sorted in triplicate. To keep memory contaminants out, a stringent definition of naive CD8+ T cells was applied: CD45RO-CCR7+CD27+CD95-. Peripheral blood mononuclear cells were isolated from buffy coats by standard density gradient centrifugation. A FACSAria III was used to flow-sort naive CXCR3-negative and CXCR3-positive CD8+ T cells. Total RNA was extracted from sorted cells using an RNeasy Mini Kit. Sequencing took place on a NextSeq 550. The Human TCR Profiling Kit (MiLaboratory) was used to prepare UMI-labeled 5' RACE TRB cDNA libraries. cDNA synthesis used the entire amount of extracted RNA, and PCR amplification then used the entire amount of cDNA produced. Libraries were prepared in parallel using an identical number of PCR cycles. Regarding the original processing steps: With a minimum of two reads required per UMI, MIGEC and MiXCR pulled out about 54,000 +/- 9,700 unique UMI-labeled TRB cDNA molecules from each library. On average, each library contained approximately 40,000 +/- 10,000 functional in-frame TRB CDR3 nucleotide clonotypes without stop codons. After downsampling to 5000 UMI-labeled TRB molecules per sample, diversity metrics such as normalized Shannon-Wiener and Chao1 were calculated in VDJtools. VDJtools computed clonotype-size-weighted physicochemical properties of the central five CDR3 residues: interaction energy, strength, volume and Kidera factor 4. The reads, reprocessed by TCRdb, yield one row per CDR3 protein sequence and no DNA. The V and J calls shown here were made by TCRdb, not taken from the authors' results. The sample table records around 63,000 distinct CDR3 sequences. Of the sample, less than 0.85% is held by the ten largest clones.

With respect to this clonotype: It has no known antigen specificity.

Sequenced sample: naive CXCR3+ CD8+ T cells from blood. Reading the label with the study, this specimen's cell subset or site is: CD45RO-CCR7+CD27+CD95- naive CD8+ T cells expressing CXCR3 (TNR3+). The chain is encoded by TRBV12-3 or TRBV12-4 joined to TRBJ2-2; TCRdb names TRBD1, which stays unverified in the absence of DNA. The TCR originated in a human donor in good health. Some clones in this sample may be carry-over from other donors' samples. The CDR3 region reads CASPRVGEKYAGELFF.